The entry below gives a single T cell receptor beta chain sequence along with its context. The sample is drawn from a study of response to subunit inactivated influenza vaccine. The CDR3 length is 16 residues. Germline trimming cut 0 bases from V and 9 bases from J; bases unmatched to any gene: 7. Germline-derived CDR1 and CDR2 are MNHEY and SVGEGT. Each CDR3 protein is one row after TCRdb ran MiXCR on the RT-PCR reads. Of about 520,000 distinct CDR3 sequences in the sample, approximately 9.9% were seen once. The source of this sequence is a man in his fifties or sixties who received an inactivated influenza vaccine. This material consisted of PBMCs from blood, taken about 6 weeks after vaccination. The rearrangement joins TRBV6-2 or TRBV6-3 to TRBJ1-6; 8 positions agree with TRBD1. The DNA of the CDR3 is TGTGCCAGCAGTTACTCGGGGCAGGGGGCCCGTTCACCCCTCCACTTT. Its translation is CASSYSGQGARSPLHF.